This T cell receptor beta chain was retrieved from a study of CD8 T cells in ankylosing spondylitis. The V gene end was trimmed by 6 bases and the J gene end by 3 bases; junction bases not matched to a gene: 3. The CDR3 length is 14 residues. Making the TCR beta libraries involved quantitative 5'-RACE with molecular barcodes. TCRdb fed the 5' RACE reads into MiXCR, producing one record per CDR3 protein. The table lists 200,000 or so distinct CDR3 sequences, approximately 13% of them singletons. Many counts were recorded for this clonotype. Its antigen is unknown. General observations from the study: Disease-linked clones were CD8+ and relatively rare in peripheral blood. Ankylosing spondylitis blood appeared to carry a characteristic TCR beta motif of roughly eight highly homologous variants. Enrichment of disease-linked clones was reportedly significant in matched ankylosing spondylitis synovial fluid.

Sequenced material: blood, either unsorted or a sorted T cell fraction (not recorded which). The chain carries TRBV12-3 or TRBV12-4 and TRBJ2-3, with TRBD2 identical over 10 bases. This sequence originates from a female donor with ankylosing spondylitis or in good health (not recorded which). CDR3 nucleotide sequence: TGTGCCAGCAGCGCTAGCGGGAGTACAGATACGCAGTATTTT. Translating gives CASSASGSTDTQYF.